This TCR beta chain was identified in a study of blood T cell repertoires in COVID-19. Looking at the study overall: Whether acute or convalescent, the COVID-19 samples came from the United States, Italy and Spain. PBMCs, B-cell-depleted T cells, or T cells provided the cDNA or gDNA that made up the material.

V lost 9 bases to trimming and J lost 2 bases, with 10 bases between them. Germline V gene sequence: CDR1 KGHDR, CDR2 SFDVKD. CDR3 size: 13 residues. Per the authors' pipeline: Using reference gene primer amplification, nucleated cell counts were estimated. Clones were read by immunoSEQ multiplex PCR, and TCRdb kept only the in-frame ones, dropping some. V and J calls and clone size follow that table, whereas D and trimming were derived from the DNA. Altogether 110,000 to 150,000 clones are present, more than 85% being singletons, with the ten largest covering roughly 2.9%. Material for sequencing was peripheral blood. The receptor comes from a man in his sixties with active or convalescent COVID-19. V usage is TRBV24-1 and J usage is TRBJ2-1, with a possible D match to TRBD1 (5 bases). The CDR3 sequence is CATGHPPYNEQFF. The DNA of the CDR3 is TGTGCCACCGGACATCCCCCCTACAATGAGCAGTTCTTC.